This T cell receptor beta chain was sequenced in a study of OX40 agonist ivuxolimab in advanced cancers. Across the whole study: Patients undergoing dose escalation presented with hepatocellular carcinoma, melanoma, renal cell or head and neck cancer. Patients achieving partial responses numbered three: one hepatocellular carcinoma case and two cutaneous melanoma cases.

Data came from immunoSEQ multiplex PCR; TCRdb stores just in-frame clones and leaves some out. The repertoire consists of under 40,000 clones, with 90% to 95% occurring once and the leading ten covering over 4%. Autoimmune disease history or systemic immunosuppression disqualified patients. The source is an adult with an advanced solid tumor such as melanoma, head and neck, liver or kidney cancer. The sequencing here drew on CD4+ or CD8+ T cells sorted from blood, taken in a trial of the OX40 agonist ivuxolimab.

The CDR3 protein is CASSQGIGLAGVGTGELFF. CDR3 in DNA: TGCGCCAGCAGCCAAGGGATCGGGCTAGCGGGAGTAGGGACCGGGGAGCTGTTTTTT. The chain links TRBV4-3 to TRBJ2-2; 10 bases are shared with TRBD2. V lost 1 base and J lost 5; bases outside the gene matches: 13. This CDR3 is built from 19 residues. Germline CDR1 is LGHNA and CDR2 is YSLEER.